This T cell receptor (beta chain) was captured by sequencing in a study of tumor-infiltrating lymphocytes in primary liver carcinoma. Study-level background: Every patient in the cohort had a primary liver carcinoma. That carcinoma was treated by surgical resection. Productive TCRbeta reads per sample were roughly 3.5 to 7.5 million, not differing by tissue. General study points: The 250 largest clones made up significantly more of tumor than blood repertoires (p = 0.039). In tumor-adjacent and tumor-blood pairs, overlap was lower than in tumor region pairs.

Germline DNA was also extracted, while the blood RNA originated from unsorted whole blood. Of note for this clonotype: Antigen specificity is unknown. It may be a read error: a sequence one base away is much more abundant.

Germline V lookup: CDR1 SGHAT, CDR2 FQNNGV. V was trimmed by 2 bases and J by 3 bases, leaving 7 bases between them. The CDR3 has 13 amino acids. The authors made TCR beta cDNA from roughly 480 ng total RNA with a constant-region primer. Three nested multiplex PCR rounds, a slightly modified ARM-PCR method, built the TCR beta libraries. The opening two PCR rounds, about 11 cycles each, paired TRBV1-TRBV30 forward primers with a C-beta reverse primer. TCRdb reprocessed the multiplex PCR reads via MiXCR and lists one record per CDR3 protein. In the table there are 150,000 to 200,000 distinct CDR3 sequences, roughly 60% of which are singletons.

This sequence originates from a man aged 35-49 years with primary liver carcinoma and hepatitis B virus infection. The rearrangement joins TRBV11-2 to TRBJ1-1; D call uncertain. Sequenced input: peripheral blood. The CDR3 DNA reads TGTGCCAGCAGCTTACTAGTGTACACTGAAGCTTTCTTT. Translated, it gives CASSLLVYTEAFF.